Presented here are 25 T cell receptor beta chains from one specimen sequenced in a study of blood T cell repertoires in COVID-19. Sequencing was performed with immunoSEQ multiplex PCR; in TCRdb, only in-frame clones are kept and a portion is missing. The sample includes 300,000 to 450,000 clones, about 88% of them seen just once. The source material was PBMCs or T cells enriched from blood (not recorded which). The receptor set was obtained from a woman in her twenties or thirties who had been exposed to COVID-19.

The rearrangement joins TRBV18 to TRBJ1-5, with TRBD1 identical over 10 bases. J gave up 3 bases and V 4 bases, and 6 bases lay outside the gene matches. From germline, CDR1 is KGHSH and CDR2 LQKENI. The CDR3 has 16 amino acids. CDR3 nucleotides: TGTGCCAGCTCACGACAGGGGGCGCCCGTCAATCAGCCCCAGCATTTT. It translates to CASSRQGAPVNQPQHF.

The chain combines TRBV28 with TRBJ1-2, with a weak D call TRBD1 (5 bases). Germline CDR1 reads MDHEN; CDR2 reads SYDVKM. V lost 7 bases, J lost 3 bases, and 21 bases lay in between. This CDR3 region has 16 residues. The CDR3 DNA is TGTGCCAGCACCAATCTGGGCCAGGGTCTAGACTATGGCTACACCTTC. Amino acids: CASTNLGQGLDYGYTF.

The CDR3 spells CASGGGRDVYEQYF. As DNA, the CDR3 is TGTGCTAGTGGGGGCGGGAGGGATGTTTACGAGCAGTACTTC. The gene calls are TRBV12-5 and TRBJ2-7, with 9 nucleotides matching TRBD2. V lost 6 bases, J lost 4 bases, and 7 bases stayed unmatched. The CDR3 is made up of 14 amino acids. Germline lookup yields CDR1 LGHNT and CDR2 FRNRAP.

Notes on this clone: An end of the junction differs from the germline gene, which may be a read error. The rearrangement uses TRBV7-7 and TRBJ2-2; 9 bases are a match to TRBD2. The CDR3 length is 20 residues. Germline V gene data show CDR1 as SSHAT and CDR2 as FNYEAQ (reference sequence). The CDR3 coding sequence is TGTGCTAGCAGCCGCAGGGCGGCTAGCGGGACCCTTGGGGGTGCCGGGGAGCTGTTTTTT. It is translated as CASSRRAASGTLGGAGELFF.

The J gene is TRBJ2-7, the V gene TRBV29-1; 8 bases align to TRBD1. CDR3 length equals 11 residues. V lost 7 bases to trimming and J lost 5 bases; unmatched junction nucleotides: 4. Germline CDR1 is SQVTM and CDR2 is ANQGSEA. The CDR3 region is CSARTGNEQYF. The CDR3 coding sequence is TGCAGCGCCCGGACAGGGAACGAGCAGTACTTC.

The gene calls are TRBV27 and TRBJ2-2, with a possible D match to TRBD2 (5 bases). Trimming took 6 bases from V and 0 from J, leaving 11 bases between them. The CDR3 is 15 residues long. The germline V gene has CDR1 MNHEY and CDR2 SMNVEV (reference sequence). The CDR3: CASRAEGANTGELFF. For the CDR3, the DNA is TGTGCCAGCAGGGCCGAGGGAGCGAACACCGGGGAGCTGTTTTTT.

The chain joins TRBV18 to TRBJ1-2, with a possible D match to TRBD1 (5 bases). Per germline, CDR1 KGHSH and CDR2 LQKENI. This CDR3 region has 13 residues. Trimming pared 3 bases from V and 8 bases from J, leaving 13 bases between. The CDR3 is CASSPSGREGYTF. In DNA form, the CDR3 reads TGTGCCAGCTCACCGTCGGGGCGGGAAGGCTACACCTTC.

J is TRBJ1-4 and V is TRBV5-1; 8 positions agree with TRBD1. CDR3 length: 15 amino acids. With 0 bases clipped from V and 6 bases from J, the junction kept 4 bases outside the gene matches. Germline CDR1 is SGHRS and CDR2 is YFSETQ. The CDR3 sequence: CASSLADRVDEKLFF. CDR3 DNA: TGCGCCAGCAGCTTGGCGGACAGGGTCGATGAAAAACTGTTTTTT.

The chain couples TRBV30 to TRBJ2-7, with TRBD1 as a possible D gene (6 bases). The V gene lost 3 bases and the J gene lost 2 bases, with 11 bases spanning the gap. Germline V gene sequence: CDR1 GTSNPN, CDR2 SVGIG (reference sequence). The CDR3 sequence is 13 residues long. Written as DNA, the CDR3 is TGTGCCTGGAGCACGAGGACAGCCTACGAGCAGTACTTC. This translates into CAWSTRTAYEQYF.

This chain uses TRBV19 with TRBJ2-2; perhaps TRBD2 as D (6 bases). Germline V gene sequence: CDR1 LNHDA, CDR2 SQIVND (reference sequence). Trimming pared 7 bases from V and 0 bases from J, leaving 9 bases between. The CDR3 loop spans 14 amino acids. CDR3 protein: CASKAGSNTGELFF. CDR3 DNA: TGTGCCAGTAAGGCGGGGTCGAACACCGGGGAGCTGTTTTTT.

The chain employs TRBV10-2 and TRBJ1-2, with D perhaps matching TRBD1 (5 bases). The germline V gene has CDR1 WSHSY and CDR2 SAAADI. The CDR3 is 15 amino acids. V lost 0 bases, J lost 8 bases, and 16 bases lay in between. CDR3 residues: CASSESPGLGAGYTF. The DNA of the CDR3 is TGCGCCAGCAGTGAGTCACCGGGACTGGGCGCGGGCTACACCTTC.

This clone was seen only once. The genes are TRBV10-3 and TRBJ2-7; TRBD1 matches 9 bases. J gave up 2 bases and V 6 bases, and 17 bases lay outside the gene matches. Germline assignment: CDR1 ENHRY and CDR2 SYGVKD. The CDR3 has 18 residues. The CDR3 DNA reads as TGTGCCATCAGAGCGGGACAGGGTTCCGGTGATTGGCCCTACGAGCAGTACTTC. Amino acid sequence: CAIRAGQGSGDWPYEQYF.

The gene calls are TRBV11-3 and TRBJ2-1; D is perhaps TRBD1 (5 bases). The CDR3 sequence is 15 residues long. CDR1 and CDR2 from the germline V gene are SGHNT and YENEEA. V was cut by 0 bases and J by 8 bases, with 14 bases left in between. Written as DNA, the CDR3 is TGTGCCAGCAGCTTAGAGCCTGGCCAGGGCCATGAGCAGTTCTTC. Its protein is CASSLEPGQGHEQFF.

This chain links TRBV27 with TRBJ2-7; D not resolved. The germline gives CDR1 MNHEY, CDR2 SMNVEV (reference sequence). The CDR3 runs to 13 residues. The germline V and J ends were trimmed by 5 bases and 2 bases, with 10 bases remaining between them. The CDR3 protein is CASSLGSTYEQYF. The CDR3 bases are TGTGCCAGCAGTCTAGGATCCACCTACGAGCAGTACTTC.

V is TRBV5-1 and J is TRBJ2-1, with 8 bases aligning to TRBD1. V shed 0 bases and J 5 bases; nucleotides not matched to a gene: 4. This CDR3 has 15 residues. Germline V CDR1 and CDR2: SGHRS, YFSETQ. CDR3 amino acids: CASSLGTGINNEQFF. As DNA, the CDR3 is TGCGCCAGCAGCTTGGGGACAGGGATTAACAATGAGCAGTTCTTC.

The chain is built from TRBV5-1 and TRBJ2-1, with a weak D call TRBD2 (6 bases). V was clipped by 4 bases and J by 9 bases, with 17 bases between them. This CDR3 has 14 residues. The germline V gene encodes CDR1 SGHRS and CDR2 YFSETQ. The CDR3 region has the DNA TGCGCCAGCAGCACGGCCGGGACTGAGGGTGAGCAGTTCTTC. It yields the protein CASSTAGTEGEQFF.

In its sample, this clone was seen a few times. The V gene is TRBV20-1, the J gene TRBJ2-7; the D gene is possibly TRBD2 (5 bases). Trimming took 5 bases from V and 5 from J, leaving 7 bases between them. The CDR3 sequence is 10 residues long. The germline CDR1 and CDR2 sequences are DFQATT and SNEGSKA (reference sequence). The CDR3, as DNA: TGCAGTGCTGAGGGTAACGAGCAGTACTTC. It specifies CSAEGNEQYF.

This chain joins TRBV7-8 and TRBJ1-1, with D possibly TRBD1 on 6 matching bases. Germline V gene data show CDR1 as SGHVS and CDR2 as FQNEAQ. The CDR3 length is 15 residues. V gave up 5 bases and J gave up 5 bases, with 18 bases separating them. As DNA, the CDR3 is TGTGCCAGCAGCCCAGGGGCAGGGGTGGGAACTGAAGCTTTCTTT. Translating it yields CASSPGAGVGTEAFF.

The rearrangement uses TRBV6-5 and TRBJ1-2, with 7 bases that match TRBD1. With 6 bases clipped from V and 12 bases from J, the junction kept 13 bases outside the gene matches. CDR1 and CDR2 from the germline V gene are MNHEY and SVGAGI. The CDR3 covers 13 residues. As DNA, the CDR3 is TGTGCCAGCAGGGGAACCGGGACAGCCCGAGACACCTTC. Protein: CASRGTGTARDTF.

The V and J genes are TRBV28 and TRBJ2-3; TRBD1 matches 7 bases. Unmatched junction bases numbered 1, after V lost 3 bases and J lost 4 bases. CDR3 length equals 13 residues. Per the germline V gene, CDR1 is MDHEN and CDR2 is SYDVKM. The CDR3 DNA follows: TGTGCCAGCAGTTTCCAGGGGGCAGATACGCAGTATTTT. Amino acids: CASSFQGADTQYF. Based on the CDR3 plus reference TRBV28 and TRBJ2-3, the full variable domain is DVKVTQSSRYLVKRTGEKVFLECVQDMDHENMFWYRQDPGLGLRLIYFSYDVKMKEKGDIPEGYSVSREKKERFSLILESASTNQTSMYLCASSFQGADTQYFGPGTRLTVL.

This chain joins TRBV14 and TRBJ2-1; D is perhaps TRBD2 (5 bases). V gave up 3 bases and J gave up 6 bases, with 15 bases separating them. The CDR3 covers 15 residues. CDR1 SGHDN and CDR2 FVKESK come from the germline V gene. CDR3 residues: CASSHGRGLGNEQFF. The CDR3 DNA reads as TGTGCCAGCAGCCACGGGCGAGGGTTGGGCAATGAGCAGTTCTTC. The variable domain in full, completed from reference TRBV14 and TRBJ2-1, reads EAGVTQFPSHSVIEKGQTVTLRCDPISGHDNLYWYRRVMGKEIKFLLHFVKESKQDESGMPNNRFLAERTGGTYSTLKVQPAELEDSGVYFCASSHGRGLGNEQFFGPGTRLTVL.

This chain connects TRBV2 to TRBJ1-1, with 8 bases matching TRBD1. CDR3 size: 13 residues. CDR1 and CDR2 from the germline V gene are SNHLY and FYNNEI. After removal of 6 bases from V and 0 bases from J, the junction contained 0 bases not matched to a gene. The CDR3 loop reads CASRGQVNTEAFF. DNA for the CDR3: TGTGCCAGCAGGGGACAGGTGAACACTGAAGCTTTCTTT. Based on the CDR3 plus reference TRBV2 and TRBJ1-1, the full variable domain is EPEVTQTPSHQVTQMGQEVILRCVPISNHLYFYWYRQILGQKVEFLVSFYNNEISEKSEIFDDQFSVERPDGSNFTLKIRSTKLEDSAMYFCASRGQVNTEAFFGQGTRLTVV.

The genes are TRBV7-9 and TRBJ1-2; possible D gene TRBD1, 6 bases. The CDR3 has 14 residues. Germline V gene sequence: CDR1 SEHNR, CDR2 FQNEAQ (reference sequence). V was shortened by 5 bases and J by 4 bases, with 14 bases between the two germline ends. For the CDR3, the DNA is TGTGCCAGCAGCCGGGGGGGCATCGTCTATGGCTACACCTTC. Translation: CASSRGGIVYGYTF.

The chain recombines TRBV3-1 (or the pseudogene TRBV3-2) with TRBJ1-1; D is undetermined. The CDR3 totals 14 residues. Germline V gives CDR1 LGHDT, CDR2 YNNKEL (reference sequence). V lost 4 bases and J 5 bases, leaving 14 bases between the germline ends. CDR3 sequence: CASSLRAGSTEAFF. Written as DNA, the CDR3 is TGTGCCAGCAGCCTCCGCGCGGGGTCGACTGAAGCTTTCTTT.

The J gene is TRBJ1-2, the V gene TRBV29-1; 9 nucleotides match TRBD1. The germline V gene has CDR1 SQVTM and CDR2 ANQGSEA. J gave up 2 bases and V 7 bases, and 5 bases lay outside the gene matches. The CDR3 is made up of 13 amino acids. The CDR3 nucleotides read TGCAGCGCCACCGGGACAGGGAACTATGGCTACACCTTC. Translated, it gives CSATGTGNYGYTF.